One and the same sample provided the 4 T cell receptor beta chains below, sequenced in a study of blood T cell repertoires in COVID-19. The repertoire was sequenced with immunoSEQ multiplex PCR; TCRdb's copy has only in-frame clones and lacks some. This sample yields roughly 300,000 clones, of which about 88% are seen a single time; over 1.1% belongs to the top ten. Sequencing input: peripheral blood. The source of these receptors is a human donor with COVID-19, enrolled during active disease. The donor label of this sample is uncertain.

The chain combines TRBV20-1 with TRBJ2-1; no definite D call. The CDR3 consists of 15 residues. V dropped 3 bases and J dropped 1 base, with 13 bases sitting between them. The germline gives CDR1 DFQATT, CDR2 SNEGSKA (reference sequence). The CDR3, as DNA: TGCAGTGCTAGTGGTGGGCGTGGTTCCTACAATGAGCAGTTCTTC. This sequence encodes CSASGGRGSYNEQFF.

The chain carries TRBV30 and TRBJ1-5; no definite D call. With 1 base removed from V and 5 bases from J, the gap between germline ends came to 9 bases. Germline loops: CDR1 GTSNPN, CDR2 SVGIG (reference sequence). The CDR3 runs 13 residues. CDR3 amino acids: CAWSARTDQPQHF. The CDR3 coding sequence is TGTGCCTGGAGTGCCCGAACAGATCAGCCCCAGCATTTT.

The rearrangement links TRBV30 to TRBJ1-1; 7 bases line up with TRBD1. Looked up from germline, CDR1 is GTSNPN and CDR2 is SVGIG (reference sequence). The CDR3 loop spans 14 amino acids. The V gene end was trimmed by 5 bases and the J gene end by 1 base; junction bases not matched to a gene: 7. The CDR3 DNA follows: TGTGCCTGGCTTGCGGACAGGTCGAACACTGAAGCTTTCTTT. The encoded protein is CAWLADRSNTEAFF.

This clone was observed once. The V call is TRBV3-1 (or the pseudogene TRBV3-2), the J call TRBJ1-6, with D unresolved. The V gene lost 1 base and the J gene lost 10 bases, with 14 bases spanning the gap. The CDR3 loop spans 15 amino acids. Germline CDR1 LGHDT, CDR2 YNNKEL (reference sequence). The CDR3 nucleotides read TGTGCCAGCAGCCAAGGGCGGATATCGAGGTCACCCCTCCACTTT. Its protein product is CASSQGRISRSPLHF.